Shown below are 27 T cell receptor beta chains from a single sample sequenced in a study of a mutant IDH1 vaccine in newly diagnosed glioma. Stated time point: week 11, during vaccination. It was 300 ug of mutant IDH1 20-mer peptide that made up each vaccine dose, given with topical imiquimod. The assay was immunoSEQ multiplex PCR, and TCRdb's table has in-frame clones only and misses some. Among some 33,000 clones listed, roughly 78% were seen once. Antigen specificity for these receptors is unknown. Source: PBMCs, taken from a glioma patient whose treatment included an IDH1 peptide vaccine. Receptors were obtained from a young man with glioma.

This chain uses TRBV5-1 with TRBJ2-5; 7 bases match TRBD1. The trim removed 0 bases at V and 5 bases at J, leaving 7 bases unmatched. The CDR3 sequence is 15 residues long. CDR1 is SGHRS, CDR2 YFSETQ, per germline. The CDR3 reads CASSLGQGVQETQYF. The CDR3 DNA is TGCGCCAGCAGCTTGGGACAGGGAGTTCAGGAGACCCAGTACTTC.

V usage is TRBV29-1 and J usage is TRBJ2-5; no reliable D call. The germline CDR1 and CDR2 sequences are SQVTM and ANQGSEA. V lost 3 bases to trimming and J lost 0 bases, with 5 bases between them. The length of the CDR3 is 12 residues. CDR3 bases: TGCAGCGTTGACCTAAACCAAGAGACCCAGTACTTC. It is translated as CSVDLNQETQYF.

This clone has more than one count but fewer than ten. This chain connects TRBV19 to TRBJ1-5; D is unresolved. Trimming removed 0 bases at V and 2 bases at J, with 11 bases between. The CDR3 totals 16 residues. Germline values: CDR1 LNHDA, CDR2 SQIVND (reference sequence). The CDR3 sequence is CASSIDNEFGNQPQHF. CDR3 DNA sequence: TGTGCCAGTAGTATAGATAACGAGTTTGGCAATCAGCCCCAGCATTTT.

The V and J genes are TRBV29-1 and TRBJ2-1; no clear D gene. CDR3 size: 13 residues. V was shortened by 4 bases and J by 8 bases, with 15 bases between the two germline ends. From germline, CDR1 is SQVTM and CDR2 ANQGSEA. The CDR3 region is CSVGFWDMDEQFF. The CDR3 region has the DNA TGCAGCGTTGGTTTCTGGGATATGGATGAGCAGTTCTTC.

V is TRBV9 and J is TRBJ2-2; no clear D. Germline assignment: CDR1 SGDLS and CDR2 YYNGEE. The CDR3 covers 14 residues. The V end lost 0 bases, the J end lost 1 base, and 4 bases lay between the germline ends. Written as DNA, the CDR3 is TGTGCCAGCAGCGTAGGCGGGAACACCGGGGAGCTGTTTTTT. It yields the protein CASSVGGNTGELFF. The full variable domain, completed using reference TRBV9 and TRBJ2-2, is DSGVTQTPKHLITATGQRVTLRCSPRSGDLSVYWYQQSLDQGLQFLIQYYNGEERAKGNILERFSAQQFPDLHSELNLSSLELGDSALYFCASSVGGNTGELFFGEGSRLTVL.

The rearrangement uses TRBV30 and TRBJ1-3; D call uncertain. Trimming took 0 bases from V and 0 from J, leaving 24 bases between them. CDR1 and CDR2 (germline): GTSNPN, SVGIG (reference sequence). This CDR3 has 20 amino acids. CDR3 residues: CAWSVQWAGTGAFSGNTIYF. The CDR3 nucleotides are TGTGCCTGGAGTGTACAATGGGCAGGCACCGGTGCCTTCTCTGGAAACACCATATATTTT.

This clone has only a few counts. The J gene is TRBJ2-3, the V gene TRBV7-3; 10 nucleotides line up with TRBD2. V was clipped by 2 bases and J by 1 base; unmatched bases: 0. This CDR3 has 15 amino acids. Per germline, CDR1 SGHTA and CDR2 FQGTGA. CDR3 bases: TGTGCCAGCAGCTTACTAGCGGGAGGCACAGATACGCAGTATTTT. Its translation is CASSLLAGGTDTQYF. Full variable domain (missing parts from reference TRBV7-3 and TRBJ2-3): GAGVSQTPSNKVTEKGKYVELRCDPISGHTALYWYRQSLGQGPEFLIYFQGTGAADDSGLPNDRFFAVRPEGSVSTLKIQRTERGDSAVYLCASSLLAGGTDTQYFGPGTRLTVL.

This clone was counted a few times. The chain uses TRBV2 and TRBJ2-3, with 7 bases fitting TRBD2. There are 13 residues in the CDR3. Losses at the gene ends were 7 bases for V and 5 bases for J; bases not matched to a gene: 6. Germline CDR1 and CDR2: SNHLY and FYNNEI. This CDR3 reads CASNRGGRDTQYF. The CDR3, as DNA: TGTGCCAGCAACCGGGGAGGGAGAGATACGCAGTATTTT.

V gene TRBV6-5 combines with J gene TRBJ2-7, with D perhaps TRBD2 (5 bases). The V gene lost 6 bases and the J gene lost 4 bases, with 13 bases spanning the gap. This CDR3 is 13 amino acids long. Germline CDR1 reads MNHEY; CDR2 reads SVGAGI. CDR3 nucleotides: TGTGCCAGCAGGGATAGCGCCCGGTACGAGCAGTACTTC. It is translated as CASRDSARYEQYF.

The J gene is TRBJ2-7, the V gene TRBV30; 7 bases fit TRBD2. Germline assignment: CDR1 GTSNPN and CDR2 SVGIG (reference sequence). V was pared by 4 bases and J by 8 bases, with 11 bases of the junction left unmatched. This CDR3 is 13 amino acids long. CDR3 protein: CAWNSGARGKQYF. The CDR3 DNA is TGTGCCTGGAACAGCGGGGCCCGTGGGAAGCAGTACTTC.

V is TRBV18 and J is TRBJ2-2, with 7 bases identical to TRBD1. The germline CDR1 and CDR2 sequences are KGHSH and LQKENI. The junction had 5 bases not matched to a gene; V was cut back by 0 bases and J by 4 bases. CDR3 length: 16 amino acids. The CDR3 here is CASSPPRGRGTGELFF. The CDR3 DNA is TGTGCCAGCTCACCACCAAGGGGGCGCGGCACCGGGGAGCTGTTTTTT.

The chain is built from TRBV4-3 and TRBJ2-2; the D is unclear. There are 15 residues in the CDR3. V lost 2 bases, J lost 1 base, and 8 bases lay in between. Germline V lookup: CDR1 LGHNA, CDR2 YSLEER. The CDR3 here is CASSQNPVNTGELFF. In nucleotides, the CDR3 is TGCGCCAGCAGCCAAAATCCCGTGAACACCGGGGAGCTGTTTTTT.

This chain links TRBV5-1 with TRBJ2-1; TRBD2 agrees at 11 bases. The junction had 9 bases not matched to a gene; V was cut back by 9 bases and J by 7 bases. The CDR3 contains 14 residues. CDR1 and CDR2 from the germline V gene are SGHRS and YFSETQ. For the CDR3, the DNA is TGCGCCACCACTAGCGGGAGTAGGGCAAATGAGCAGTTCTTC. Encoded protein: CATTSGSRANEQFF.

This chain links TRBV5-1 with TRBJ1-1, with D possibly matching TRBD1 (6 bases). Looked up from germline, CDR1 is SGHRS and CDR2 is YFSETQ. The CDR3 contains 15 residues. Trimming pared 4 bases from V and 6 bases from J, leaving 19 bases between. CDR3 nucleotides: TGCGCCAGCAGCCAAACGACAGGCAAGGGCGCTGAAGCTTTCTTT. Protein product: CASSQTTGKGAEAFF.

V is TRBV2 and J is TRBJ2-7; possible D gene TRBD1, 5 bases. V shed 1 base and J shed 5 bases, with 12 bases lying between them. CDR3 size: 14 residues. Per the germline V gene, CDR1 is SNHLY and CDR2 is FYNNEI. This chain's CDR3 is CASSEGVGADEQYF. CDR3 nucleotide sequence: TGTGCCAGCAGTGAAGGGGTAGGGGCGGACGAGCAGTACTTC.

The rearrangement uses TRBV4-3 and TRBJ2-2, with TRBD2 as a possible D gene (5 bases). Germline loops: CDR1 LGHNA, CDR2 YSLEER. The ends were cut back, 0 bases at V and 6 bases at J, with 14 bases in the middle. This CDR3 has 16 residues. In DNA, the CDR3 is TGCGCCAGCAGCCAAGAAGTCGGGGATATCGCCGGGGAGCTGTTTTTT. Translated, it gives CASSQEVGDIAGELFF.

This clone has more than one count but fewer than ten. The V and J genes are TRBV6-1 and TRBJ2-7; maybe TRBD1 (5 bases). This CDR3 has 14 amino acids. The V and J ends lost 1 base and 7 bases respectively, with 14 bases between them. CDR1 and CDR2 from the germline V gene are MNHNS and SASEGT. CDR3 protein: CASSEVDSAIEQYF. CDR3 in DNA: TGTGCCAGCAGTGAAGTTGACAGTGCCATTGAGCAGTACTTC.

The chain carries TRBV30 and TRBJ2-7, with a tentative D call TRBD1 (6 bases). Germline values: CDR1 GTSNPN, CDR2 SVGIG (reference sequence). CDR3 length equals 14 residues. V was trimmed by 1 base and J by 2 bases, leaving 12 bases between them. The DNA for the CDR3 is TGTGCCTGGAGTGCGGACAGCTTCACCTACGAGCAGTACTTC. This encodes CAWSADSFTYEQYF.

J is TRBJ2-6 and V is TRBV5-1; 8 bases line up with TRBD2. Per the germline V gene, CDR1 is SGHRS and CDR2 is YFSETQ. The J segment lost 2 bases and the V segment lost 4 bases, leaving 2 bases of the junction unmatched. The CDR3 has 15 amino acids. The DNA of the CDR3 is TGCGCCAGCAGCCGGGAGGGGGCTGGGGCCAACGTCCTGACTTTC. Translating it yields CASSREGAGANVLTF.

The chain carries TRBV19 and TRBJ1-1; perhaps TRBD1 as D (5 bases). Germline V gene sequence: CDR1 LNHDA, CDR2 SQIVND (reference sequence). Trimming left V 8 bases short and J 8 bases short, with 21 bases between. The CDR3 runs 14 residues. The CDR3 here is CASAGGAKVTEAFF. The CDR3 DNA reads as TGTGCCAGTGCTGGGGGTGCTAAAGTCACAGAAGCTTTCTTT.

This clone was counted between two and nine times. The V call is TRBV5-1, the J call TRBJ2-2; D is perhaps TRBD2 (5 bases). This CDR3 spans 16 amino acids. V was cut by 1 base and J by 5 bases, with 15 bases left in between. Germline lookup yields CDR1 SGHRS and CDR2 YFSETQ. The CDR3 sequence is CASSLRSAGGTGELFF. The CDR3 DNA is TGCGCCAGCAGCTTGCGGTCGGCGGGCGGGACCGGGGAGCTGTTTTTT.

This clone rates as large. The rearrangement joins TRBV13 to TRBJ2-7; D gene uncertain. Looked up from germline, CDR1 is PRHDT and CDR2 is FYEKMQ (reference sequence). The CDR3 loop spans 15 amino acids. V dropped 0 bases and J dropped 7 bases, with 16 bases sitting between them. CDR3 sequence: CASSLGGSWIGEQYF. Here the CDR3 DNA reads TGTGCCAGCAGCTTAGGCGGTAGCTGGATCGGGGAGCAGTACTTC.

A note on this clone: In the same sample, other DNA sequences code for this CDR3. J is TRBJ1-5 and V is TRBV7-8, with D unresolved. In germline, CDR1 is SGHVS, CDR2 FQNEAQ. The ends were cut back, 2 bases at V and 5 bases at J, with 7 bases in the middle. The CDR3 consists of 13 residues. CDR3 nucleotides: TGTGCCAGCAGCTTATCTTGGGATCAGCCCCAGCATTTT. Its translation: CASSLSWDQPQHF.

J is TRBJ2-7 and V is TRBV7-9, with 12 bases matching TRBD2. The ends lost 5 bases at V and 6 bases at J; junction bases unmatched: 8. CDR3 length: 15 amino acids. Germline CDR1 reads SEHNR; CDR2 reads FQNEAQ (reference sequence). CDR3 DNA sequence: TGTGCCAGCAGCCCTAGCGGGAGGGCCCTACTCGAGCAGTACTTC. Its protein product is CASSPSGRALLEQYF. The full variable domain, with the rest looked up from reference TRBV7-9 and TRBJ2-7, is DTGVSQNPRHKITKRGQNVTFRCDPISEHNRLYWYRQTLGQGPEFLTYFQNEAQLEKSRLLSDRFSAERPKGSFSTLEIQRTEQGDSAMYLCASSPSGRALLEQYFGPGTRLTVT.

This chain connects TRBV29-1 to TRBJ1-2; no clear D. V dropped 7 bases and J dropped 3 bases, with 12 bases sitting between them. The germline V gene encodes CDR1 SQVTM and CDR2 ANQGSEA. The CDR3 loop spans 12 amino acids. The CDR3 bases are TGCAGCGGACGGACGGAAGACTATGGCTACACCTTC. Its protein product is CSGRTEDYGYTF.

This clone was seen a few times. As DNA, the CDR3 is TGTGCCAGCAGCCCGGGGGGGTTGGAGGCTTTCTTT. Its translation: CASSPGGLEAFF. The gene calls are TRBV5-6 and TRBJ1-1, with TRBD1 as a possible D gene (5 bases). V lost 4 bases to trimming and J lost 11 bases, with 15 bases between them. Germline values: CDR1 SGHDT, CDR2 YYEEEE. The CDR3 loop spans 12 amino acids.

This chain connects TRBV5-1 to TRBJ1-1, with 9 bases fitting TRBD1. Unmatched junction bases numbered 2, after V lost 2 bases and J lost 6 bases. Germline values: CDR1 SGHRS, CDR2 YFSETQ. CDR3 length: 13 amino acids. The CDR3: CASSFRTGAEAFF. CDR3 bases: TGCGCCAGCAGCTTCAGGACAGGGGCTGAAGCTTTCTTT.